This T cell receptor beta chain was sequenced during a study of shared clonotypes between healthy human individuals. Assay: immunoSEQ multiplex PCR; the TCRdb copy retains only in-frame clones and omits some. The table includes approximately 2.1 million clones, about 92% detected once. V was clipped by 3 bases and J by 4 bases; unmatched bases: 3. The germline CDR1 and CDR2 sequences are SGHTA and FQGNSA. The CDR3 covers 14 residues. The TCR originated in a man in his late teens or twenties in good health. Some clones in this sample may be carry-over from other donors' samples. The sample comprised naive CD4+ T cells from PBMCs. Subset indicated: CD45RA+ positively selected. The V gene is TRBV7-2, the J gene TRBJ2-1; TRBD1 matches at 7 bases. The CDR3 sequence: CASSLGQLYNEQFF. The DNA of the CDR3 is TGTGCCAGCAGCTTGGGACAGCTTTACAATGAGCAGTTCTTC.